These 6 T cell receptor beta chains came from one sample sequenced in a study of CD8 T cells in ankylosing spondylitis. Using its own MiXCR run on the 5' RACE reads, TCRdb lists one record per CDR3 protein. The sample includes around 210,000 distinct CDR3 sequences, 8.2% seen only once; the top ten take about 5%. The sample taken for sequencing was blood, either unsorted or a sorted T cell fraction (not recorded which). The receptors derive from a female donor with ankylosing spondylitis or in good health (not recorded which).

This clonotype was detected many times. The DNA of the CDR3 is TGTGCCAGCAGCCAGACAGGGGTTAGGACAGATACGCAGTATTTT. It translates to CASSQTGVRTDTQYF. V gene TRBV7-2 combines with J gene TRBJ2-3, with 8 bases matching TRBD1. V lost 5 bases and J lost 3; bases outside the gene matches: 7. The CDR3 covers 15 residues. Germline V lookup: CDR1 SGHTA, CDR2 FQGNSA.

This clonotype was observed at least ten times. The J gene is TRBJ1-5, the V gene TRBV6-2 or TRBV6-3; 7 bases match TRBD1. Trimming took 5 bases from V and 5 from J; bases not matched to a gene: 3. The CDR3 has 13 amino acids. Germline V gene data show CDR1 as MNHEY and CDR2 as SVGEGT. CDR3 in amino acids: CASSRDRDQPQHF. In nucleotides, the CDR3 is TGTGCCAGCAGTAGGGACAGAGATCAGCCCCAGCATTTT.

At least ten counts were recorded for this clonotype. The genes are TRBV30 and TRBJ2-7; D ambiguous. CDR1 and CDR2 from the germline V gene are GTSNPN and SVGIG (reference sequence). This CDR3 has 14 amino acids. V was pared by 1 base and J by 7 bases, with 17 bases between. The CDR3 nucleotides read TGTGCCTGGAGTGAAGCTAACAACCTCGGGGAGCAGTACTTC. It translates to CAWSEANNLGEQYF.

The chain employs TRBV7-2 and TRBJ2-5, with D perhaps TRBD2 (5 bases). Germline V lookup: CDR1 SGHTA, CDR2 FQGNSA. V was pared by 0 bases and J by 5 bases, with 13 bases between. The CDR3 loop spans 15 amino acids. The CDR3 region is CASSLAWTEEETQYF. In DNA form, the CDR3 reads TGTGCCAGCAGCTTAGCGTGGACGGAGGAGGAGACCCAGTACTTC.

The table lists this clonotype with many counts. The chain carries TRBV11-2 and TRBJ2-3; 10 positions match TRBD2. This CDR3 comprises 18 residues. Trimming cost V 2 bases and J 6 bases; bases outside gene matches: 14. Germline CDR1 is SGHAT and CDR2 is FQNNGV. CDR3 nucleotides: TGTGCCAGCAGCTTACTAGCGGGAGCCCGAAAACTGACCGATACGCAGTATTTT. Translated: CASSLLAGARKLTDTQYF.

This clonotype was observed at least ten times. V and J are TRBV12-3 or TRBV12-4 and TRBJ1-5; D not certain. The ends were cut back, 3 bases at V and 5 bases at J, with 11 bases in the middle. The CDR3 spans 14 residues. CDR3 nucleotide sequence: TGTGCCAGCAGTTTCTCTGGGTTTGATCAGCCCCAGCATTTT. It is translated as CASSFSGFDQPQHF.